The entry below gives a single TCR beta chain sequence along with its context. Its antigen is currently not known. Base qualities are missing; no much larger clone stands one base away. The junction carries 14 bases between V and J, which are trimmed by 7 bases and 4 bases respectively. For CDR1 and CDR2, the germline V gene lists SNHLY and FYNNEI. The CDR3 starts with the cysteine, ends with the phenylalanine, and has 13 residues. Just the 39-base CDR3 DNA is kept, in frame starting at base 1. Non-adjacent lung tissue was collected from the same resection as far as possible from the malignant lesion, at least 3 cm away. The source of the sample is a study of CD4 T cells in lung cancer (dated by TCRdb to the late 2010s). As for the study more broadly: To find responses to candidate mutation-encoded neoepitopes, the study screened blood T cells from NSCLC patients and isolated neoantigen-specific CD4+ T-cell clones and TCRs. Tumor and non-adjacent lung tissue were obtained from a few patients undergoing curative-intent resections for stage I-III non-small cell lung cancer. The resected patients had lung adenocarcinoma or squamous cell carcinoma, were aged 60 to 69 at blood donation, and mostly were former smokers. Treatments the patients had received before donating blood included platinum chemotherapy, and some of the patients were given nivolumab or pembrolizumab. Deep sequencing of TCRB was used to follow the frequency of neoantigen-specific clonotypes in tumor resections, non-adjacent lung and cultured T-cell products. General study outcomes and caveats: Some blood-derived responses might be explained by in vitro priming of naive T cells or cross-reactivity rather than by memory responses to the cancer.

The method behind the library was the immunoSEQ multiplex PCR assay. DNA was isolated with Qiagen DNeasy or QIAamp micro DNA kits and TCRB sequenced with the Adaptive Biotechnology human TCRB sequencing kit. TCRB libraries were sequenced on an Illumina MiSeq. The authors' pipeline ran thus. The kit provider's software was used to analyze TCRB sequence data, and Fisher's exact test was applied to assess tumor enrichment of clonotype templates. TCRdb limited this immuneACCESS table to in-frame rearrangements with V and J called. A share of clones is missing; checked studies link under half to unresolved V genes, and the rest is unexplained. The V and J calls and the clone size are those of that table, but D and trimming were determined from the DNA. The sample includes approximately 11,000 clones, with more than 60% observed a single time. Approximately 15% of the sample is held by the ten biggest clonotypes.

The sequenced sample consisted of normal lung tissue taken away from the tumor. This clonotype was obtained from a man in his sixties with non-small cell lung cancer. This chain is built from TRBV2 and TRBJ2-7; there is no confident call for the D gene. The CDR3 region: CASTTKAGYEQYF. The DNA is TGTGCCAGCACCACGAAGGCCGGGTACGAGCAGTACTTC.